This entry lists 23 T cell receptor beta chains sequenced from one sample in a study of shared clonotypes between healthy human individuals (dated by TCRdb to 2019 to 2021). Library method: the immunoSEQ multiplex PCR assay. The table was pulled from immuneACCESS by TCRdb, which kept in-frame rearrangements only. Such tables lose some clones; where checked, under half of the loss comes from unresolved V genes, and the rest has no known cause. The sample table lists approximately 1,500,000 clones, 98% of them with a count of one. Of the sample, less than 0.55% falls within the top ten clones. The specimen was naive CD4+ T cells sorted from blood. The intended sense of this specimen's cell subset or site label: CD45RA+ positively selected. These receptors were taken from a man aged 30 to 45 in good health.

The gene calls are TRBV5-5 and TRBJ2-1, with D uncertain. This CDR3 contains 11 residues. Germline CDR1 SGHKS, CDR2 YYEKEE (reference sequence). Trimming stripped 3 bases from V and 8 bases from J, with 6 bases between. Here the CDR3 DNA reads TGTGCCAGCAGCTCCGTTCATGAGCAGTTCTTC. Its protein is CASSSVHEQFF.

The gene calls are TRBV18 and TRBJ1-2; 9 bases match TRBD1. V lost 3 bases, J lost 4 bases, and 6 bases stayed unmatched. The CDR3 loop spans 15 amino acids. Germline lookup yields CDR1 KGHSH and CDR2 LQKENI. CDR3 sequence reads: CASSPTGTGSYGYTF. The CDR3 DNA reads TGTGCCAGCTCACCCACCGGGACAGGGAGCTATGGCTACACCTTC. The variable domain in full, with the rest retrieved from reference TRBV18 and TRBJ1-2, is NAGVMQNPRHLVRRRGQEARLRCSPMKGHSHVYWYRQLPEEGLKFMVYLQKENIIDESGMPKERFSAEFPKEGPSILRIQQVVRGDSAAYFCASSPTGTGSYGYTFGSGTRLTVV.

The V call is TRBV6-6, the J call TRBJ2-1; no reliable D call. CDR1 is MNHNY and CDR2 is SVGAGI in the germline V gene (reference sequence). V dropped 5 bases and J dropped 5 bases, with 16 bases sitting between them. This CDR3 has 15 amino acids. DNA of the CDR3: TGTGCCAGCAGTCAGCTCGGCGCGAGAGACAATGAGCAGTTCTTC. This sequence encodes CASSQLGARDNEQFF.

CDR3 sequence: CASSETAESYEQYF. DNA for the CDR3: TGTGCCAGCAGTGAAACGGCGGAGTCCTACGAGCAGTACTTC. The chain has TRBV6-1 and TRBJ2-7; D remains ambiguous. The CDR3 is 14 amino acids. The germline V gene has CDR1 MNHNS and CDR2 SASEGT. V was cut by 2 bases and J by 1 base, with 9 bases left in between.

Turning to this clone: Other DNA sequences of this sample code for an identical CDR3. V gene TRBV7-9 combines with J gene TRBJ2-2; no clear D gene. Trimming left V 3 bases short and J 1 base short, with 3 bases between. CDR3 length: 13 amino acids. Germline-derived CDR1 and CDR2 are SEHNR and FQNEAQ (reference sequence). CDR3 coding DNA: TGTGCCAGCAGCTTGCGGAACACCGGGGAGCTGTTTTTT. Protein product: CASSLRNTGELFF.

V and J are TRBV7-2 and TRBJ1-4; D is uncertain. Germline assignment: CDR1 SGHTA and CDR2 FQGNSA. The CDR3 covers 16 residues. The V gene lost 5 bases and the J gene lost 5 bases, with 18 bases spanning the gap. CDR3 nucleotide sequence: TGTGCCAGCAGCCGCGAGATTGAGGATAGGAATGAAAAACTGTTTTTT. Translated: CASSREIEDRNEKLFF.

This chain joins TRBV2 and TRBJ2-7; 7 bases line up with TRBD2. In germline, CDR1 is SNHLY, CDR2 FYNNEI. The CDR3 runs 14 residues. The V and J ends lost 6 bases and 2 bases, in that order; junction bases with no gene match: 7. The CDR3 region is CASRKTSVPYEQYF. CDR3 nucleotides: TGTGCCAGCAGGAAAACTAGCGTTCCCTACGAGCAGTACTTC.

The rearrangement links TRBV28 to TRBJ1-3; the match to TRBD1 covers 7 bases. The CDR3 spans 15 residues. After removal of 5 bases from V and 4 bases from J, the junction contained 8 bases not matched to a gene. Germline lookup yields CDR1 MDHEN and CDR2 SYDVKM. The CDR3 coding sequence is TGTGCCAGCAGTCCGGGGAGGGGGCGCGGAAACACCATATATTTT. Translated: CASSPGRGRGNTIYF.

The V gene is TRBV18, the J gene TRBJ2-7; 11 nucleotides line up with TRBD1. CDR1 and CDR2 (germline): KGHSH, LQKENI. The CDR3 consists of 17 residues. V lost 3 bases and J lost 3; bases outside the gene matches: 10. The CDR3 loop reads CASSPGQGAGIHYEQYF. CDR3 coding DNA: TGTGCCAGCTCACCTGGACAGGGGGCGGGGATCCACTACGAGCAGTACTTC.

This clone came up once. This sequence joins TRBV4-1 and TRBJ2-7, with D perhaps matching TRBD2 (6 bases). The germline CDR1 and CDR2 sequences are MGHRA and YSYEKL. V lost 3 bases to trimming and J lost 0 bases, with 18 bases between them. This CDR3 contains 17 residues. Here the CDR3 DNA reads TGCGCCAGCAGCCACGAGATGGGGCGGGGACCCTCCTACGAGCAGTACTTC. Residues: CASSHEMGRGPSYEQYF.

J is TRBJ2-3 and V is TRBV4-1; no definite D call. The V gene's germline CDR1 is MGHRA and CDR2 YSYEKL. The CDR3 has 13 amino acids. V was cut by 3 bases and J by 7 bases, with 11 bases left in between. CDR3 loop: CASSQLPAHTQYF. In nucleotides, the CDR3 is TGCGCCAGCAGCCAGCTACCCGCACATACGCAGTATTTT.

This clone was observed once. The CDR3 DNA follows: TGTGCCAGCAGCCTAAACAGGTTCTTTGTAGAGACCCAGTACTTC. It is translated as CASSLNRFFVETQYF. The chain carries TRBV27 and TRBJ2-5; tentative D call: TRBD1 (5 bases). The CDR3 is 15 residues long. Looked up from germline, CDR1 is MNHEY and CDR2 is SMNVEV (reference sequence). V was clipped by 6 bases and J by 4 bases, with 18 bases between them.

The chain joins TRBV5-1 to TRBJ2-7; possibly TRBD1 for D (7 bases). The CDR3 consists of 13 residues. Germline V lookup: CDR1 SGHRS, CDR2 YFSETQ. The V gene lost 5 bases and the J gene lost 4 bases, with 13 bases spanning the gap. The CDR3 DNA reads TGCGCCAGCAGGCGGGACAGAGGATACGAGCAGTACTTC. This codes for CASRRDRGYEQYF.

The rearrangement uses TRBV5-8 and TRBJ2-7; the D gene could be TRBD1 or TRBD2 (6 bases each). The CDR3 sequence is 14 residues long. The V gene's germline CDR1 is SGHTS and CDR2 YDEGEE. Trimming shortened V by 6 bases and J by 5 bases, and 18 bases separated the two germline ends. CDR3 amino acids: CASTTRGTSHEQYF. The DNA for the CDR3 is TGTGCCAGCACGACACGCGGGACATCTCACGAGCAGTACTTC.

The V and J genes are TRBV18 and TRBJ1-3, with D possibly being TRBD1 (6 bases). Germline loops: CDR1 KGHSH, CDR2 LQKENI. The length of the CDR3 is 16 residues. V shed 3 bases and J shed 1 base, with 13 bases lying between them. CDR3 in DNA: TGTGCCAGCTCACCTAACAGGGATCGATCTGGAAACACCATATATTTT. Translation gives CASSPNRDRSGNTIYF.

V is TRBV19 and J is TRBJ2-3, with 10 bases lining up with TRBD2. With V trimmed by 3 bases and J by 2 bases, 5 bases remained unmatched. The germline CDR1 and CDR2 sequences are LNHDA and SQIVND (reference sequence). The CDR3 is made up of 16 amino acids. The CDR3 protein is CASSILAGAPTDTQYF. For the CDR3, the DNA is TGTGCCAGTAGTATCCTAGCGGGAGCCCCCACAGATACGCAGTATTTT.

As for this clone: The sample contains more than one DNA sequence encoding this CDR3. The chain combines TRBV27 with TRBJ2-5; no clear D. Trimming removed 6 bases at V and 5 bases at J, with 7 bases between. The CDR3 runs 11 residues. Germline assignment: CDR1 MNHEY and CDR2 SMNVEV (reference sequence). The CDR3 DNA is TGTGCCAGCAGGGCCCGTGAGACCCAGTACTTC. Translating it yields CASRARETQYF.

V gene TRBV7-6 combines with J gene TRBJ2-2; the D is unclear. The CDR3 is 18 residues long. V was trimmed by 1 base and J by 2 bases, leaving 17 bases between them. From germline, CDR1 is SGHVS and CDR2 FNYEAQ. CDR3 protein: CASSLVPTLLGNTGELFF. As DNA, the CDR3 is TGTGCCAGCAGCTTAGTCCCGACGCTACTGGGAAACACCGGGGAGCTGTTTTTT.

The chain links TRBV28 to TRBJ2-2, with D tentatively TRBD1 (5 bases). Germline CDR1 MDHEN, CDR2 SYDVKM. V was shortened by 4 bases and J by 7 bases, with 13 bases between the two germline ends. This CDR3 is built from 14 residues. The CDR3 DNA sequence: TGTGCCAGCAGTTCCCAGGGTCCTAGCGGGGAGCTGTTTTTT. Residues: CASSSQGPSGELFF.

The chain carries TRBV10-2 and TRBJ2-3; D is tentatively TRBD1 or TRBD2 (6 bases each). V gave up 3 bases and J gave up 3 bases, with 16 bases separating them. CDR1 and CDR2 from the germline V gene are WSHSY and SAAADI. The CDR3 covers 16 residues. The CDR3 protein is CASSDQGTPLTDTQYF. For the CDR3, the DNA is TGCGCCAGCAGTGATCAGGGGACTCCCTTGACAGATACGCAGTATTTT.

The chain recombines TRBV7-2 with TRBJ1-3, with TRBD1 identical over 11 bases. The CDR3 is 14 amino acids. With V trimmed by 5 bases and J by 11 bases, 8 bases remained unmatched. Germline loops: CDR1 SGHTA, CDR2 FQGNSA. The CDR3 protein is CASSIGTGGTAIYF. The DNA of the CDR3 is TGTGCCAGCAGCATCGGGACAGGGGGAACGGCCATATATTTT.

The chain carries TRBV10-3 and TRBJ2-1; 8 bases line up with TRBD2. CDR1 and CDR2 from the germline V gene are ENHRY and SYGVKD. V dropped 5 bases and J dropped 6; count of bases not matched to a gene: 6. This CDR3 is built from 14 residues. CDR3 residues: CAISQREKSNEQFF. The CDR3 DNA is TGTGCCATCAGTCAGCGGGAGAAAAGCAATGAGCAGTTCTTC.

The rearrangement uses TRBV6-1 and TRBJ2-1, with 9 bases identical to TRBD1. V was clipped by 4 bases and J by 7 bases; unmatched bases: 11. CDR1 and CDR2 (germline): MNHNS, SASEGT. There are 16 residues in the CDR3. CDR3 sequence reads: CASSGTTGGVRNEQFF. The CDR3 nucleotides read TGTGCCAGCAGTGGGACCACAGGGGGCGTTCGTAATGAGCAGTTCTTC.